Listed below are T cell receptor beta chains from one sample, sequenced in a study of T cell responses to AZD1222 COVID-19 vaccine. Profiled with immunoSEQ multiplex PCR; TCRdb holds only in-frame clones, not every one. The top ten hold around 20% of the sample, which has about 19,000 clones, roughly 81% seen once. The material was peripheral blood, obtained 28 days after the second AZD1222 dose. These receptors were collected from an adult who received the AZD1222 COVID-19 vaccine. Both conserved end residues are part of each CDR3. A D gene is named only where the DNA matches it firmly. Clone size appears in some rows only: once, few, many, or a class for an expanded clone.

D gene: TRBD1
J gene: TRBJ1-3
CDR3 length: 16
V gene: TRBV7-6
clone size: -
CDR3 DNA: TGTGCCAGCAGCGCGGGACAGGGACTCTCTGGAAACACCATATATTTT
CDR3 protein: CASSAGQGLSGNTIYF

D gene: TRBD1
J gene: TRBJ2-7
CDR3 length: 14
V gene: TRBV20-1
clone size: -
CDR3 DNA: TGCAGTGCTAGTTCCGGACAGGGACGCTACGAGCAGTACTTC
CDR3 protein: CSASSGQGRYEQYF

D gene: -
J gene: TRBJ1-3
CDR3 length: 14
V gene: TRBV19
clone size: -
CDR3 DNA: TGTGCCAGTAGCGCAGGGCTTGGAGGAAACACCATATATTTT
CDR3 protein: CASSAGLGGNTIYF

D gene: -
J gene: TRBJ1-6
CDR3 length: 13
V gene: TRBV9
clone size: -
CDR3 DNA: TGTGCCAGCAGCCCCAGTGGTAATTCACCCCTCCACTTT
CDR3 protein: CASSPSGNSPLHF

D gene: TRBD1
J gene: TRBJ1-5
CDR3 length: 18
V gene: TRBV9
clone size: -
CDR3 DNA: TGTGCCAGCAGCGTAGGTACGGTGGGTGACAGGGGGCTTCAGCCCCAGCATTTT
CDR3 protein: CASSVGTVGDRGLQPQHF

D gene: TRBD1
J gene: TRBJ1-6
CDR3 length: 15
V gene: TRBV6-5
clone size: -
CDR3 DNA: TGTGCCAGCAGTTACGGGCAGGGGGCGTATTCACCCCTCCACTTT
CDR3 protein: CASSYGQGAYSPLHF

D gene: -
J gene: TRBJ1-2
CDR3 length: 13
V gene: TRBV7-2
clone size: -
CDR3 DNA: TGTGCCAGCAGCACGGACAGCCCCTATGGCTACACCTTC
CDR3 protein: CASSTDSPYGYTF

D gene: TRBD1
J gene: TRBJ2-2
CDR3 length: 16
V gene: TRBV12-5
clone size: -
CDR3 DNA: TGTGCTAGTGGCCGGCGACAGGGGCTCAACACCGGGGAGCTGTTTTTT
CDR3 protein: CASGRRQGLNTGELFF

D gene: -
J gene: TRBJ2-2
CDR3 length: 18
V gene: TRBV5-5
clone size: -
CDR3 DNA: TGTGCCAGCAGCTTGGGCTACGTAGCAGGAGGGTATGGATGGGAGCTGTTTTTT
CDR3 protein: CASSLGYVAGGYGWELFF

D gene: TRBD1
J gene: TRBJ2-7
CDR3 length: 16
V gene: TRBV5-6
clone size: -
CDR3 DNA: TGTGCCAGCAGCTTGGGGGCCGGGACAGGGGGCTACGAGCAGTACTTC
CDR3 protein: CASSLGAGTGGYEQYF

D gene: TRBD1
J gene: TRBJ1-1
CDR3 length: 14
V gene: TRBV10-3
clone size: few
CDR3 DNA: TGTGCCATCATGGGACAGGGAGGGAACACTGAAGCTTTCTTT
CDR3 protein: CAIMGQGGNTEAFF

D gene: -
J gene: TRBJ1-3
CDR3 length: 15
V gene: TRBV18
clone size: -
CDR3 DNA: TGTGCCAGCTCACCGGTTAAAGCAGGGAAAAACACCATATATTTT
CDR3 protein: CASSPVKAGKNTIYF

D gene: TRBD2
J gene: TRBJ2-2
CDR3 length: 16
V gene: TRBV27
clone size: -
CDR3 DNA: TGTGCCAGCAGTAAGACTAGCGGTTCGAACACCGGGGAGCTGTTTTTT
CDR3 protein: CASSKTSGSNTGELFF

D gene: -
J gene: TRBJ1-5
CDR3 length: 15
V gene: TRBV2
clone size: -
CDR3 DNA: TGTGCCAGCAGTATCTTCCGGGACAGCAATCAGCCCCAGCATTTT
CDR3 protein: CASSIFRDSNQPQHF

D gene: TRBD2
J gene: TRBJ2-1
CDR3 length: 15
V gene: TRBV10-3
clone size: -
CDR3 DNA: TGTGCCATCAGGAGACTAGCGGGAGGGCCAGGTGAGCAGTTCTTC
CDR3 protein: CAIRRLAGGPGEQFF

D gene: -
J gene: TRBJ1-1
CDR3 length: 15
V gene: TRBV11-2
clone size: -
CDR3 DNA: TGTGCCAGCAGCTCCCAGTCAGGGGCGAACACTGAAGCTTTCTTT
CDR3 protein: CASSSQSGANTEAFF

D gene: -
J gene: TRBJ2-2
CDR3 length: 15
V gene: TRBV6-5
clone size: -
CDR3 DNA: TGTGCCAGCAGTTACTCACTTGGCCTCACCGGGGAGCTGTTTTTT
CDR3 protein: CASSYSLGLTGELFF

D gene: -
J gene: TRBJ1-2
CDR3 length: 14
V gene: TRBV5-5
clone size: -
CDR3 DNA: TGTGCCAGCAGCTACACCCTTAATAACTATGGCTACACCTTC
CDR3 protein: CASSYTLNNYGYTF

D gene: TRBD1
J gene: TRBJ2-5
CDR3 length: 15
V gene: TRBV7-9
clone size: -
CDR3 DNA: TGTGCCAGCAGCTCGACAGGGCCCAAGTGGGAGACCCAGTACTTC
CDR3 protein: CASSSTGPKWETQYF

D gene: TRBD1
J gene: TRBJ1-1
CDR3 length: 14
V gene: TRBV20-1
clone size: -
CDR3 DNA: TGCAGTGCTAGTGACAGGGGATTGAACACTGAAGCTTTCTTT
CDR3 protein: CSASDRGLNTEAFF

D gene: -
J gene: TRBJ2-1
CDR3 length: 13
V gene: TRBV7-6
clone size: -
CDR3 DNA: TGTGCCAGCAGCTTAAACGGGTACAATGAGCAGTTCTTC
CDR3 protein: CASSLNGYNEQFF

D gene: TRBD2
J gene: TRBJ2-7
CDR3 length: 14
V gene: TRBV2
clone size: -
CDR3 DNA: TGTGCCAGCACCGGTTCAGCGGGAGCCTCCGAGCAGTACTTC
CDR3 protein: CASTGSAGASEQYF

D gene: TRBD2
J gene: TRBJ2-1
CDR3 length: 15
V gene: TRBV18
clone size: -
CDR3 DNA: TGTGCCAGCTCATTTTCCGGGACTAACTACAATGAGCAGTTCTTC
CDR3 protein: CASSFSGTNYNEQFF

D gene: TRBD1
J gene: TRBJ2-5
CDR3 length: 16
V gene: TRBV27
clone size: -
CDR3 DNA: TGTGCCAGCAGTGGCTACAGGGGGCTAACTCAAGAGACCCAGTACTTC
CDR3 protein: CASSGYRGLTQETQYF

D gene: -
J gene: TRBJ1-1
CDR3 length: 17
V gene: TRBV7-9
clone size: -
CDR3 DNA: TGTGCCAGCAGCTTAAGTACATCTAGAACCACAGGCACTGAAGCTTTCTTT
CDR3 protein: CASSLSTSRTTGTEAFF

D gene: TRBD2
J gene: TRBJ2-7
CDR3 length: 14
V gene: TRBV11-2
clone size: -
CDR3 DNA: TGTGCCACCCAGGGACTAGCGAAAGCCTACGAGCAGTACTTC
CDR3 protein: CATQGLAKAYEQYF

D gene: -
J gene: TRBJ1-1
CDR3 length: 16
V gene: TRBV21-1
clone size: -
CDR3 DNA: TGTGCCAGCAGCAAAAAAAGGGACAACATGAACACTGAAGCTTTCTTT
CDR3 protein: CASSKKRDNMNTEAFF

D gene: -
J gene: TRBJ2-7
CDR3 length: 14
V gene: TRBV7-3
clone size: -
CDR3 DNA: TGTGCCAGCAGCCCTCGAGGGGGGATGGACGAGCAGTACTTC
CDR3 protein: CASSPRGGMDEQYF

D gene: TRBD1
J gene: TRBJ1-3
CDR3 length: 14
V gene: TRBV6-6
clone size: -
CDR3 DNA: TGTGCCAGCAGTATACAGGGGTACGGAAACACCATATATTTT
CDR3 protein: CASSIQGYGNTIYF

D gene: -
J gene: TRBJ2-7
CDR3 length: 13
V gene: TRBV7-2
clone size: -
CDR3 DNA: TGTGCCAGCAGCTTAAGACAATCCTACGAGCAGTACTTC
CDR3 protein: CASSLRQSYEQYF

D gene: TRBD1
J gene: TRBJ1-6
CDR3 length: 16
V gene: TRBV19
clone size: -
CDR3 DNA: TGTGCCAGTAGTCGGACAGGAGGCTCCTATAATTCACCCCTCCACTTT
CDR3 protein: CASSRTGGSYNSPLHF

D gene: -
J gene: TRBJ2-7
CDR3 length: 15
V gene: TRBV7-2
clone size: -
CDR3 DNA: TGTGCCAGCAGCCCCAACTTGGGCGCCACCTACGAGCAGTACTTC
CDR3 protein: CASSPNLGATYEQYF

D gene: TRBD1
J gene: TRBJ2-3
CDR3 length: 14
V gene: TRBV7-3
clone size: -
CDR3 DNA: TGTGCCAGCAGCTCGGACAGGGTCACAGATACGCAGTATTTT
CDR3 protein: CASSSDRVTDTQYF

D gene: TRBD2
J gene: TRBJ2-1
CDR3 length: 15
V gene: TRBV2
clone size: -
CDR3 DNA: TGTGCCAGCCTCGGCGGGGGGGCCTCCTACAATGAGCAGTTCTTC
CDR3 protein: CASLGGGASYNEQFF

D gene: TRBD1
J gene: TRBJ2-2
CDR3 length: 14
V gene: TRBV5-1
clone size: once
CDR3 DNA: TGCGCCAGCAGCTTGACAGGGGACACCGGGGAGCTGTTTTTT
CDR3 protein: CASSLTGDTGELFF

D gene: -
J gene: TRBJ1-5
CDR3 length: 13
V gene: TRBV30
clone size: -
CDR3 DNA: TGTGCCTGGAATGCCGGAGGGAATCAGCCCCAGCATTTT
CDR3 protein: CAWNAGGNQPQHF

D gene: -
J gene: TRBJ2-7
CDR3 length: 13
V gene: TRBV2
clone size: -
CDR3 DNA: TGTGCCAGCAGTGTAACAGTCGGGGGCGAGCAGTACTTC
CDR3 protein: CASSVTVGGEQYF

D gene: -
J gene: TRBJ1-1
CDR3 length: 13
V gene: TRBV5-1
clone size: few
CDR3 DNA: TGCGCCAGCAGTCGCAGGGAGTTCACTGAAGCTTTCTTT
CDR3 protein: CASSRREFTEAFF

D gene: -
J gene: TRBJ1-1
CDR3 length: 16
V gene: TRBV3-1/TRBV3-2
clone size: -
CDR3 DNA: TGTGCCAGCAGCCAAGATCGTAGGAAGCGCAACACTGAAGCTTTCTTT
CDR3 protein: CASSQDRRKRNTEAFF

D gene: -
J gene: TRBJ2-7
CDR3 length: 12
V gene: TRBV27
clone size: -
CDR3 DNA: TGTGCCAGCAGTTTACCCCCGGGTGAGCAGTACTTC
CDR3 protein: CASSLPPGEQYF

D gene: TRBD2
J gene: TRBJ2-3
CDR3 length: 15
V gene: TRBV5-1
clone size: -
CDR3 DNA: TGCGCCAGCAGCCTGGGACTAGCTGGCACAGATACGCAGTATTTT
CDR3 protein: CASSLGLAGTDTQYF

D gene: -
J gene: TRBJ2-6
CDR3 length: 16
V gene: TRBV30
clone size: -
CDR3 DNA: TGTGCCTGGAGTTTTTTCCGAAATCGGTTTACCAACGTCCTGACTTTC
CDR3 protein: CAWSFFRNRFTNVLTF

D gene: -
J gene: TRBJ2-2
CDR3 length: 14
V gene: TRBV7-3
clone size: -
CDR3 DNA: TGTGCCAGCAGCTTCCTAGCGCCCGACGGGGAGCTGTTTTTT
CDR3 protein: CASSFLAPDGELFF

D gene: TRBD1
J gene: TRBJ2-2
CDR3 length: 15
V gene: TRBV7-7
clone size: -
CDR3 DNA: TGTGCCAGCAGCTTAACAGGGGGAAACACCGGGGAGCTGTTTTTT
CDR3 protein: CASSLTGGNTGELFF

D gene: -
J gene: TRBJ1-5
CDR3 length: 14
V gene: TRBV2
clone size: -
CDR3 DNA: TGTGCCAGCAGTGAAAGGTCGGGAAATCAGCCCCAGCATTTT
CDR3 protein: CASSERSGNQPQHF

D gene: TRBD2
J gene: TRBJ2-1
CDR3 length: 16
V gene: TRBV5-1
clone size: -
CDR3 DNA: TGCGCCAGCAGCTTACGGGGGGGAAGCTCCTACAATGAGCAGTTCTTC
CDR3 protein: CASSLRGGSSYNEQFF

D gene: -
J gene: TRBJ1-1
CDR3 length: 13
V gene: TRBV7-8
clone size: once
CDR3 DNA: TGTGCCAGCAGCTTTGGGCCGAACACTGAAGCTTTCTTT
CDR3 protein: CASSFGPNTEAFF

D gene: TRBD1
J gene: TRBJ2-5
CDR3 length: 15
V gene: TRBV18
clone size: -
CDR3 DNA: TGTGCCAGCTCACCCATGACAGGGTTAAGCGAGACCCAGTACTTC
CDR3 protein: CASSPMTGLSETQYF

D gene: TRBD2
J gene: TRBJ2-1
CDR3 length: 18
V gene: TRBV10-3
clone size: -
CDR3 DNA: TGTGCCATCAGTGTCCCTAGCGGGAGGGCCCGGTCCTACAATGAGCAGTTCTTC
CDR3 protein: CAISVPSGRARSYNEQFF

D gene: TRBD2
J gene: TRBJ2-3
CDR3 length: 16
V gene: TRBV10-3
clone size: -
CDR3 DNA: TGTGCCATCAGTGCCGGGACTAGCGGGAACTGGGTTACGCAGTATTTT
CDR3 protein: CAISAGTSGNWVTQYF